This note documents a single T cell receptor beta chain sequence. What it binds is not known. The data stem from a study of OX40 agonist ivuxolimab in advanced cancers. Study-level background: Earlier anti-PD-1, anti-PD-L1 or anti-CTLA-4 therapy was permitted; about 38% had received some. Regarding the study as a whole: Also showing low normalized T-cell clonal expansion were some of the nonresponders. Researchers did not determine the expanded peripheral T cells' antigen specificity.

V was pared by 1 base and J by 3 bases, with 12 bases between. Germline loops: CDR1 SGHAT, CDR2 FQDESV (reference sequence). The CDR3 extends over 15 amino acids. Assay used: immunoSEQ multiplex PCR; TCRdb lists only in-frame clones, some missing. The sample gives tens of thousands of clones, roughly 84% of which show up once; about 1.5% is in the top ten. Sequenced here: CD4+ or CD8+ T cells sorted from blood, sampled in a trial of the OX40 agonist ivuxolimab. The TCR was taken from an adult with an advanced solid tumor such as melanoma, head and neck, liver or kidney cancer. The chain combines TRBV11-1 with TRBJ2-5; a weak D match, TRBD1 (5 bases). The CDR3 sequence is CASSLGAGLEETQYF. CDR3 sequence (DNA): TGTGCCAGCAGCTTAGGGGCAGGGTTGGAAGAGACCCAGTACTTC. Combining the CDR3 with reference TRBV11-1 and TRBJ2-5 gives the whole variable domain EAEVAQSPRYKITEKSQAVAFWCDPISGHATLYWYRQILGQGPELLVQFQDESVVDDSQLPKDRFSAERLKGVDSTLKIQPAELGDSAMYLCASSLGAGLEETQYFGPGTRLLVL.